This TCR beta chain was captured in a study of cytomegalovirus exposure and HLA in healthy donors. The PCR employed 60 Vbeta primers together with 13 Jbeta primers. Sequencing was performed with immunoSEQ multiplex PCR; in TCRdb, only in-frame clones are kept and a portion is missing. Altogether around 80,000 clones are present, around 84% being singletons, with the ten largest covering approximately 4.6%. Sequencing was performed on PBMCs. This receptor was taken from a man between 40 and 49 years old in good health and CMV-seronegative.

For the CDR3, the DNA is TGTGCCAGCAGCCACGAGATGAACACTGAAGCTTTCTTT. This gives the protein CASSHEMNTEAFF. This chain joins TRBV7-9 and TRBJ1-1; D gene unclear. Germline CDR1 is SEHNR and CDR2 is FQNEAQ (reference sequence). The length of the CDR3 is 13 residues. V lost 5 bases, J lost 0 bases, and 7 bases lay in between.